One sample yielded the 4 T cell receptor beta chains listed below, sequenced in a study of T cells in Graves' hyperthyroidism and ophthalmopathy. Amplification of TCR beta CDR3 regions used RNA as the template. HTBI primers were used for first-round RT-PCR of the TCR CDR3. TCRdb processed the multiplex PCR reads anew with MiXCR; each CDR3 protein has one entry. The table lists about 560,000 distinct CDR3 sequences, around a sixth of them singletons. The sample taken for sequencing was blood. The receptors derive from a woman between 25 and 40 years old with Graves' hyperthyroidism.

This clonotype was detected many times. CDR3 protein: CATSRGRLYEQYF. CDR3 nucleotide sequence: TGTGCCACCAGTCGAGGGAGGTTGTACGAGCAGTACTTC. This chain uses TRBV15 with TRBJ2-7; D possibly corresponds to TRBD2 (6 bases). Per the germline V gene, CDR1 is LNHNV and CDR2 is YYDKDF (reference sequence). Trimming pared 6 bases from V and 4 bases from J, leaving 13 bases between. The CDR3 is 13 amino acids.

The rearrangement joins TRBV6-2 or TRBV6-3 to TRBJ2-1, with TRBD2 identical over 12 bases. Germline trimming cut 2 bases from V and 8 bases from J; bases unmatched to any gene: 7. There are 16 residues in the CDR3. From germline, CDR1 is MNHEY and CDR2 SVGEGT. The CDR3 region is CASSYRTSGITDEQFF. In DNA, the CDR3 is TGTGCCAGCAGTTACCGGACTAGCGGGATAACCGATGAGCAGTTCTTC.

This clonotype was seen at least ten times. The gene calls are TRBV2 and TRBJ2-7; a weak D match, TRBD1 (6 bases). The CDR3 totals 13 residues. V lost 10 bases, J lost 2 bases, and 15 bases lay in between. CDR1 and CDR2 (germline): SNHLY, FYNNEI. CDR3 sequence (DNA): TGTGCCACCAAGAGGACAGAAACCTACGAGCAGTACTTC. Encoded protein: CATKRTETYEQYF.

This clonotype was picked up many times. The rearrangement links TRBV24-1 to TRBJ2-7; 8 nucleotides align to TRBD1. Per germline, CDR1 KGHDR and CDR2 SFDVKD. The CDR3 contains 14 residues. V lost 4 bases and J lost 9; bases outside the gene matches: 10. The CDR3 nucleotides read TGTGCCACCAGTGAGGCGACAGGGGAAACGGGGCAGTACTTC. Its protein is CATSEATGETGQYF.